What follows is one T cell receptor (beta chain) and its context. What this receptor recognizes is not known. One base away there is no much larger clone; base qualities are not given. This sample stems from a study of cytomegalovirus exposure and HLA in healthy donors (dated by TCRdb to the late 2010s). Some background on the complete study: An earlier analysis of 587 of the donors reported about 300 Gb of sequence data and about 120 million unique TCR beta sequences obtained from about 179 million T cells. Every discovery cohort repertoire had been produced on one sequencing platform. HLA typing included class I and class II loci at four-digit resolution. Among roughly 400 genotyped donors of the cohort, an average of around 250,000 unique TCR beta nucleotide sequences was sequenced per donor, of which 15% to 20% were non-productive. A later analysis re-examined previously published TCR beta repertoires from hundreds of donors and added high-resolution HLA genotyping to investigate patterns of TCR occurrence. The number of typed donors differed by locus: roughly 629-640 for A, B, C, DRB1 and DQB1; roughly 510 for DQA1; about 600 for DPA1; and around 450 for DPB1. Of the 398 genotyped donors, 65% to 90% were placed in the genetic ancestry cluster associated with self-reported Caucasian donors. Donor age, sex, ethnicity and CMV serostatus were collected together with the repertoire data. Roughly five DR-DQ haplotypes were handled as single units for association and clustering, since linkage in the cohort was strong. A later genetic analysis took genome-wide SNP genotypes for about 55% of the 666 donors and used that subset as a discovery cohort. An early release covering roughly 640 HLA-typed donors comprised approximately 290 gigabases of sequencing data and some 79 million unique TCR sequences. In an earlier analysis of over 550 of the donors, high-throughput TCR beta sequencing was used to judge whether each TCR beta V gene segment behaved as functional or pseudogenic. The study profiled the T cell repertoires of hundreds of subjects by immunosequencing and related them to cytomegalovirus serostatus. To predict cytomegalovirus infection status, the study brought together high-throughput TCR immunosequencing, statistical association of individual TCRs with disease status, and machine learning. The study aimed to test whether cataloging public T cell receptors could reveal signatures of past pathogen exposure. A separate validation cohort of 100 to 150 different subjects was used in addition to the roughly 620-subject first cohort. The later analysis used no new phenotypic data to find candidate immune exposures, relying instead on TCR beta sequences and their occurrence across donors. Overall study results and their limits: In a later genetic analysis, fewer N-insertions in productive TCRs were reported among donors in an Asian-associated ancestry cluster than the roughly 700-donor mean. Strong co-occurrence of HLA alleles, especially DR and DQ, made assigning TCR associations to individual alleles difficult. The sequencing pipeline was judged likely to have produced a cluster of highly shared sequence variants as a technical artifact. Because counts were too low, some 17 rarely observed V segments, including chromosome 9 orphons, were left out of the earlier analysis of approximately 580 of the donors. Because HLA typing was unavailable for some donors at each locus, only the typed subset was used in association tests. According to a later analysis, TCR association rates differed among HLA loci, with DRB1 alleles showing the most associated TCRs and HLA-C alleles showing the fewest. Several of the top co-occurrence clusters appeared to be linked to parvovirus B19, influenza, CMV and Epstein-Barr virus, according to a later analysis. Cytomegalovirus status was reported to be diagnosed by the classifier with high specificity and sensitivity in both the original and validation cohorts. In an earlier analysis of around 500 of the donors, most TCR beta V segments appeared in productive rearrangements about 87% or about 30% of the time, broadly matching IMGT annotations. In a later analysis, some 17,000 TCR beta sequences were associated with specific HLA alleles at a false discovery rate of 0.05. CMV serostatus was the only immune exposure information available for the cohort. According to the authors, the approach could potentially be generalized to other disease states and immunological phenotypes. The study gave a list of about 150 TCR beta chains associated with cytomegalovirus. A later genetic analysis associated a missense DCLRE1C variant with V-gene and J-gene trimming of TCR beta chains, and an independent cohort replicated the association. This cohort had only TCR beta chains sequenced, and the lack of alpha or paired-chain data limited which features could be detected. Some IMGT-functional V segments, including TRBV6-2 and TRBV6-3, could not be distinguished by the 87-base-pair reads and were therefore excluded. A further reported finding was that TCR beta sequences accurately predicted the HLA-A and HLA-B alleles for most subjects in the first cohort. Correlated functional status among segregating V segments might reflect linkage disequilibrium, but an unknown experimental factor could not be ruled out. The presence/absence analyses assumed that sequencing depth was roughly uniform across donors, and that assumption may not be true. A later analysis found that HLA-associated TCR beta chains were more clonally expanded and had lower generation probabilities than equally common non-associated chains. Most TCR sequences were seen in very few donors, while some public TCRs were found in many individuals. A few of the identified cytomegalovirus-associated TCR beta chains were confirmed in vitro to be specific for cytomegalovirus antigens. Most CMV-associated TCR beta chains appeared to be HLA-restricted in a later analysis, and the HLA associations seemed to be driven largely by CMV exposure.

Library preparation was by the immunoSEQ multiplex PCR assay. For the multiplex PCR, a mixture combining 60 forward primers for TCR Vbeta segments and 13 reverse primers for TCR Jbeta segments was used. The CDR3 region of rearranged TCR beta genes was amplified from genomic DNA by a multiplex PCR assay. Amplified TCR beta libraries were sequenced as 87-base-pair reads on the Illumina HiSeq System. As for how the authors treated the data: A later analysis counted 75 million to 100 million unique TCR beta chains across the 600 to 850 repertoires, and around 12 million of these chains were shared by at least two donors. To remove PCR and sequencing errors, raw reads were error-corrected and collapsed into unique sequences using a nearest-neighbor algorithm that merged closely related sequences. Alignment of CDR3 sequences to IMGT reference sequences was used to assign V, D and J gene segments. For a sequence to be retained, a match of at least six nucleotides to both a V gene segment and a J gene segment was required. A rearrangement counted as productive if the CDR3 had no stop codons and remained in frame with V and J, and every other rearrangement counted as non-productive. CDR3 was defined by IMGT convention, running from the second conserved V-encoded cysteine to the conserved J-encoded phenylalanine. The earlier analysis of about 610 of the donors excluded any sequence lacking an unambiguous match to a single V gene segment. An earlier analysis of approximately 590 of the donors classified V segments as functional when productive rearrangements were above 56.7% and as segregating when the standard deviation between donors was above 5%. A statistical classification framework was developed to diagnose cytomegalovirus status using the catalog of TCR beta chain sequences. V and J gene assignment, in a later analysis, came from comparing TCR nucleotide sequences with IMGT/GENE-DB human TR gene sequences. A later analysis assigned CDR3 sequences and most-parsimonious VDJ recombination scenarios with the TCRdist pipeline. A later analysis defined each TCR beta chain by its CDR3 amino acid sequence plus V-gene family, and excluded reads lacking a unique V-gene family. A later analysis removed 592 highly shared, low-generation-probability nucleotide sequences to deal with suspected cross-contamination and a sequencing artifact. A later analysis calculated a clonal expansion index for each public chain from normalized within-repertoire ranks of inferred template counts. Generation probabilities in a later analysis came from a VDJ recombination model fitted to out-of-frame rearrangements, and those results were checked against IGoR. A later analysis scored TCR-TCR, TCR-HLA and TCR-CMV co-occurrence with hypergeometric tests, applying a repertoire-size bias correction to TCR pairs. In a later analysis, false discovery rates were estimated by permuting HLA or CMV assignments 20 times. In a later analysis, co-occurring TCRs were grouped using DBSCAN, with TCRdist sequence similarity added in when clustering inside HLA-allele-positive subsets. For co-occurrence clustering, repertoires with fewer than 30,000 or more than 120,000 public chains were excluded, along with five repertoires with anomalous nucleotide sharing. Imported from immuneACCESS, the table was reduced by TCRdb to in-frame sequences with V and J called. These copies leave out some clones; in studies compared against another copy, an unresolved V gene accounts for under half, and the cause of the remainder is not known. Clone size and the V and J calls come from that table; the DNA yielded D and trimming. This sample holds about 240,000 clones; about 80% were observed only once. The ten largest clonotypes hold 8% of the sample.

The cohort consisted of 666 healthy bone marrow donors. All cohort members were sampled while nominally healthy, although unrecorded immune exposures were likely present. The donor tested CMV seropositive and was one of the 289 seropositive cohort members. Each donor provided a peripheral blood sample, and peripheral blood mononuclear cells were used for TCR beta sequencing. Genomic DNA extraction from the blood cell samples was performed with the Qiagen DNeasy Blood Extraction Kit. Trimming at the junction amounts to 5 bases on V and 9 bases on J, and the germline ends lie 17 bases apart. The CDR3 contains 14 residues, cysteine and phenylalanine counted. The only DNA kept is the CDR3, 42 bases in frame from the first base. The germline V gene (reference sequence) yields LNHDA for CDR1 and SQIVND for CDR2.

The source of this sequence is a woman aged 55 to 70 in good health and CMV-seropositive. The rearrangement joined TRBV19 to TRBJ1-5; the best D guess is TRBD1, with 6 bases matching. The sequenced material came from PBMCs. CDR3 protein: CASSSSDSLGPQHF. The bases read TGTGCCAGTAGTTCCTCGGACAGCCTGGGGCCCCAGCATTTT.